These 17 T cell receptor beta chains share one sample of origin, sequenced in a study of blood T cell repertoires in COVID-19. Data came from immunoSEQ multiplex PCR; TCRdb stores just in-frame clones and leaves some out. The table lists 99,000 or so clones, 80% to 90% of them singletons. The sequenced sample consisted of peripheral blood. The receptor source for this set is a middle-aged man with acute or convalescent COVID-19.

This chain links TRBV11-3 with TRBJ2-2; 8 bases are a match to TRBD2. Trimming at V came to 2 bases and at J to 5 bases, leaving 4 bases not matched to a gene. CDR3 length: 15 residues. Germline CDR1 and CDR2: SGHNT and YENEEA. The CDR3 sequence is CASSLRSSGTGELFF. The CDR3 DNA follows: TGTGCCAGCAGCTTACGGTCTAGCGGGACCGGGGAGCTGTTTTTT.

The rearrangement uses TRBV28 and TRBJ1-1, with TRBD1 matching 9 bases. Losses at the gene ends were 5 bases for V and 11 bases for J; bases not matched to a gene: 12. Per the germline V gene, CDR1 is MDHEN and CDR2 is SYDVKM. The CDR3 contains 14 residues. The CDR3 bases are TGTGCCAGCAGTGACGAACAGGGGGCTCGTCCTGCTTTCTTT. Translated: CASSDEQGARPAFF.

The chain joins TRBV19 to TRBJ1-5; tentatively, D is TRBD1 (6 bases). This CDR3 has 16 amino acids. Per the germline V gene, CDR1 is LNHDA and CDR2 is SQIVND (reference sequence). V shed 4 bases and J shed 5 bases, with 18 bases lying between them. CDR3 residues: CASSTGQPLGDQPQHF. CDR3 DNA sequence: TGTGCCAGTAGTACCGGACAGCCCTTGGGGGATCAGCCCCAGCATTTT.

The table lists this clone with a count of one. In DNA, the CDR3 is TGTGCCAGCAGCGGACAAACAGAGGAAGAAAGAAACATTCAGTACTTC. It is translated as CASSGQTEEERNIQYF. The V and J genes are TRBV7-9 and TRBJ2-4; D possibly corresponds to TRBD1 (5 bases). CDR3 length equals 16 residues. Germline lookup yields CDR1 SEHNR and CDR2 FQNEAQ (reference sequence). With 5 bases removed from V and 6 bases from J, the gap between germline ends came to 20 bases.

This clone has only a few counts. J is TRBJ1-2 and V is TRBV11-2, with D perhaps TRBD1 (6 bases). There are 12 residues in the CDR3. V lost 7 bases, J lost 6 bases, and 12 bases lay in between. The germline gives CDR1 SGHAT, CDR2 FQNNGV. In DNA form, the CDR3 reads TGTGCCAGCACTTCCGGGGGGCATGGCTACACCTTC. This gives the protein CASTSGGHGYTF.

This chain links TRBV6-5 with TRBJ2-3; TRBD2 matches at 10 bases. The CDR3 totals 15 residues. The germline CDR1 and CDR2 sequences are MNHEY and SVGAGI. The J segment lost 6 bases and the V segment lost 6 bases, leaving 9 bases of the junction unmatched. The CDR3 here is CASRESGRAPDTQYF. The CDR3 nucleotides read TGTGCCAGCAGAGAGAGCGGGAGGGCCCCGGATACGCAGTATTTT.

This clone occurred a few times. The chain carries TRBV7-9 and TRBJ2-1; tentative D call: TRBD2 (7 bases). CDR3 size: 12 residues. Looked up from germline, CDR1 is SEHNR and CDR2 is FQNEAQ (reference sequence). V lost 3 bases and J lost 10, with 10 bases in between. The CDR3 loop reads CASSFGGGEQFF. The CDR3 DNA follows: TGTGCCAGCAGCTTTGGCGGGGGCGAGCAGTTCTTC.

The chain has TRBV5-1 and TRBJ1-1, with TRBD1 as a possible D gene (5 bases). The length of the CDR3 is 13 residues. The ends were cut back, 5 bases at V and 3 bases at J, with 11 bases in the middle. The germline V gene encodes CDR1 SGHRS and CDR2 YFSETQ. CDR3 DNA sequence: TGCGCCAGCAGGGGGCAGGGATACACTGAAGCTTTCTTT. This gives the protein CASRGQGYTEAFF.

The genes are TRBV3-1 (or the pseudogene TRBV3-2) and TRBJ2-1; 8 bases align to TRBD2. The V segment lost 4 bases and the J segment 6 bases; nucleotides outside the gene matches: 11. The V gene's germline CDR1 is LGHDT and CDR2 YNNKEL (reference sequence). The CDR3 consists of 16 residues. The CDR3 DNA sequence: TGTGCCAGCAGCCCCGGCGGTAGCGGGACCTCCAATGAGCAGTTCTTC. This gives the protein CASSPGGSGTSNEQFF.

V usage is TRBV5-1 and J usage is TRBJ1-2; 8 bases align to TRBD1. Germline V gene data show CDR1 as SGHRS and CDR2 as YFSETQ. V lost 4 bases to trimming and J lost 0 bases; unmatched junction nucleotides: 2. There are 14 residues in the CDR3. The CDR3 loop is CASSTDRANYGYTF. DNA for the CDR3: TGCGCCAGCAGCACGGACAGGGCTAACTATGGCTACACCTTC.

This clone has just one count. The rearrangement links TRBV4-2 to TRBJ1-6, with no clear D. Deletions cut 4 bases from V and 5 bases from J, with 12 bases between. The germline CDR1 and CDR2 sequences are LGHNA and YNFKEQ. This CDR3 comprises 15 residues. The CDR3 DNA reads as TGTGCCAGCAGCCGCCTCCGGGATAATAATTCACCCCTCCACTTT. It codes for CASSRLRDNNSPLHF.

The chain recombines TRBV5-4 with TRBJ2-1, with 8 bases fitting TRBD1. CDR3 size: 12 residues. CDR1 and CDR2 (germline): SGHNT, YYREEE (reference sequence). V was pared by 2 bases and J by 10 bases, with 2 bases of the junction left unmatched. The CDR3 region has the DNA TGTGCCAGCAGCTTTAACAGGGGGGAGCAGTTCTTC. Protein product: CASSFNRGEQFF.

The CDR3, as DNA: TGTGCCAGCGGGGGGGGACAGGGGTCCTATCAGCCCCAGCATTTT. Residues: CASGGGQGSYQPQHF. The V call is TRBV2, the J call TRBJ1-5, with 10 bases that match TRBD1. The CDR3 consists of 15 residues. Germline CDR1 and CDR2: SNHLY and FYNNEI. J was trimmed by 5 bases and V by 8 bases; bases with no gene match: 9.

The rearrangement links TRBV14 to TRBJ2-2, with TRBD2 matching 9 bases. V lost 4 bases and J lost 4; bases outside the gene matches: 10. This CDR3 region has 17 residues. The V gene's germline CDR1 is SGHDN and CDR2 FVKESK. Here the CDR3 reads CASSLYVLAGTTGELFF. The CDR3 region has the DNA TGTGCCAGCAGCCTCTACGTACTAGCGGGTACCACCGGGGAGCTGTTTTTT.

This chain uses TRBV10-3 with TRBJ2-7; unclear D gene. Germline CDR1 and CDR2: ENHRY and SYGVKD. The CDR3 runs 12 residues. V gave up 2 bases and J gave up 2 bases, with 4 bases separating them. The CDR3 protein is CAISETAYEQYF. DNA for the CDR3: TGTGCCATCAGTGAGACAGCCTACGAGCAGTACTTC.

This chain links TRBV25-1 with TRBJ2-7; TRBD1 aligns across 7 bases. The CDR3 spans 14 residues. From germline, CDR1 is MGHDK and CDR2 SYGVNS. V shed 4 bases and J 6 bases; nucleotides not matched to a gene: 9. CDR3 region: CASSGQGTVSEQYF. The CDR3, as DNA: TGTGCCAGCAGTGGACAGGGTACGGTCTCCGAGCAGTACTTC.

The chain employs TRBV6-5 and TRBJ1-6; D is possibly TRBD1 (5 bases). V dropped 9 bases and J dropped 0 bases, with 12 bases sitting between them. The CDR3 loop spans 15 amino acids. Per the germline V gene, CDR1 is MNHEY and CDR2 is SVGAGI. CDR3 residues: CASRRGSSYNSPLHF. CDR3 nucleotide sequence: TGTGCCAGTCGCCGGGGGAGCTCCTATAATTCACCCCTCCACTTT.